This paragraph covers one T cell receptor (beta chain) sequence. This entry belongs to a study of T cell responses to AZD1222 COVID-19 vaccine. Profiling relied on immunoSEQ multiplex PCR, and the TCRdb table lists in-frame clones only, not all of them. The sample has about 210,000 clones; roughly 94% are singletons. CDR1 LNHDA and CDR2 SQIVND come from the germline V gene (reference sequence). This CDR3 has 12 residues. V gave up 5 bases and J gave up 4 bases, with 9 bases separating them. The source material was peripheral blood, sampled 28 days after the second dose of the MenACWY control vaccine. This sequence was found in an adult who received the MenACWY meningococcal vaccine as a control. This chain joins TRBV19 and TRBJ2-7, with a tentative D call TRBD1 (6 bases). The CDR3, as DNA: TGTGCCAGTAGTTCAGACAGGTACGAGCAGTACTTC. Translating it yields CASSSDRYEQYF.